The 12 T cell receptor beta chains presented below share a single source sample, sequenced in a study of PD-L1 blockade in urothelial cancer. The time point denotes: peripheral blood 6 weeks after treatment start. Only in-frame clones appear in the TCRdb table, and some are missing; sequencing was by immunoSEQ multiplex PCR. Of approximately 79,000 clones listed, 80% to 95% are singletons. The material was PBMCs, obtained around atezolizumab (anti-PD-L1) treatment. The receptors were sampled from a woman of 80 years or more with urothelial cancer.

This clone was detected only a few times. This rearrangement joins TRBV11-3 to TRBJ2-2; D possibly corresponds to TRBD1 (7 bases). CDR1 is SGHNT and CDR2 is YENEEA in the germline V gene. V was pared by 5 bases and J by 7 bases, with 11 bases between. The CDR3 is 13 residues long. CDR3 sequence (DNA): TGTGCCAGCAGCAACAGGGGAGGCGGGGAGCTGTTTTTT. Protein sequence: CASSNRGGGELFF.

The chain recombines TRBV5-1 with TRBJ1-2, with 9 bases that match TRBD1. The germline V gene encodes CDR1 SGHRS and CDR2 YFSETQ. CDR3 size: 15 residues. The trim removed 0 bases at V and 5 bases at J, leaving 5 bases unmatched. In DNA, the CDR3 is TGCGCCAGCAGCTTGGGGAGAGACAGGGGGTATGGCTACACCTTC. Its protein is CASSLGRDRGYGYTF. The full variable domain, in which reference TRBV5-1 and TRBJ1-2 provide the parts outside the CDR3, is KAGVTQTPRYLIKTRGQQVTLSCSPISGHRSVSWYQQTPGQGLQFLFEYFSETQRNKGNFPGRFSGRQFSNSRSEMNVSTLELGDSALYLCASSLGRDRGYGYTFGSGTRLTVV.

V usage is TRBV12-5 and J usage is TRBJ2-2; D perhaps matches TRBD1 (6 bases). Trimming pared 1 base from V and 0 bases from J, leaving 9 bases between. CDR1 LGHNT and CDR2 FRNRAP come from the germline V gene. The CDR3 extends over 16 amino acids. CDR3 sequence: CASGLGGQSNTGELFF. CDR3 nucleotides: TGTGCTAGTGGTTTGGGGGGACAATCGAACACCGGGGAGCTGTTTTTT.

This clone came up once. The chain uses TRBV5-5 and TRBJ1-2; D is perhaps TRBD1 (6 bases). Germline loops: CDR1 SGHKS, CDR2 YYEKEE (reference sequence). CDR3 length: 14 amino acids. The ends were cut back, 0 bases at V and 2 bases at J, with 8 bases in the middle. The CDR3 nucleotides read TGTGCCAGCAGCTTGGAACAGGGAAACTATGGCTACACCTTC. Its protein is CASSLEQGNYGYTF.

The gene calls are TRBV11-2 and TRBJ1-1, with 7 bases aligning to TRBD1. In germline, CDR1 is SGHAT, CDR2 FQNNGV. The CDR3 extends over 15 amino acids. Trimming removed 1 base from V and 4 bases from J; junction bases left unmatched: 6. This CDR3 reads CASSLVRGRGTEAFF. The CDR3 region has the DNA TGTGCCAGCAGCTTAGTGAGGGGGCGCGGCACTGAAGCTTTCTTT.

The CDR3: CASRSVDYGYTF. The CDR3 coding sequence is TGCGCCAGCAGAAGCGTGGACTATGGCTACACCTTC. The chain employs TRBV10-2 and TRBJ1-2; the D is unclear. The length of the CDR3 is 12 residues. Germline V gives CDR1 WSHSY, CDR2 SAAADI. Trimming left V 6 bases short and J 3 bases short, with 8 bases between.

The rearrangement uses TRBV14 and TRBJ1-1; D is possibly TRBD1 (5 bases). This CDR3 has 17 residues. The V gene's germline CDR1 is SGHDN and CDR2 FVKESK. V was cut by 2 bases and J by 5 bases, with 21 bases left in between. The CDR3 DNA is TGTGCCAGCAGCCAAAGTTCGCGGGGCTTTTCGGGGACTGAAGCTTTCTTT. Protein: CASSQSSRGFSGTEAFF.

This clone was seen a few times. The chain employs TRBV29-1 and TRBJ1-3; D remains unclear. Germline CDR1 SQVTM, CDR2 ANQGSEA. The V gene lost 3 bases and the J gene lost 4 bases, with 10 bases spanning the gap. This CDR3 is 13 amino acids long. The CDR3 DNA reads TGCAGCGTTGAGACGGCGGGGGGAAACACCATATATTTT. The encoded protein is CSVETAGGNTIYF.

Of note for this clone: This specimen includes other DNA sequences encoding the same CDR3. For the CDR3, the DNA is TGCGCCAGCAGTCTGCCCACCGGGACAGAGAACGAAAAACTGTTTTTT. Translation gives CASSLPTGTENEKLFF. The chain combines TRBV5-1 with TRBJ1-4; 7 bases match TRBD1. The germline CDR1 and CDR2 sequences are SGHRS and YFSETQ. V was pared by 5 bases and J by 8 bases, with 15 bases of the junction left unmatched. This CDR3 comprises 16 residues.

V is TRBV14 and J is TRBJ2-7; 7 nucleotides agree with TRBD2. This CDR3 contains 12 residues. From germline, CDR1 is SGHDN and CDR2 FVKESK. Trimming took 4 bases from V and 12 from J; bases not matched to a gene: 9. The CDR3 reads CASSPTGLVRYF. The DNA for the CDR3 is TGTGCCAGCAGCCCGACCGGACTAGTACGGTACTTC.

The chain combines TRBV11-2 with TRBJ2-5, with 8 bases aligning to TRBD1. Germline-derived CDR1 and CDR2 are SGHAT and FQNNGV. The CDR3 length is 16 residues. After removal of 5 bases from V and 5 bases from J, the junction contained 13 bases not matched to a gene. DNA of the CDR3: TGTGCCAGCAGCCTCAAGACAGGGGTACGGGTGGAGACCCAGTACTTC. Its protein product is CASSLKTGVRVETQYF.

The CDR3 is CASSGRTGDPYEQYF. The CDR3 DNA is TGTGCCAGCAGCGGACGGACAGGGGACCCCTACGAGCAGTACTTC. This rearrangement joins TRBV7-2 to TRBJ2-7, with 9 bases fitting TRBD1. This CDR3 contains 15 residues. CDR1 SGHTA and CDR2 FQGNSA come from the germline V gene. With 5 bases clipped from V and 2 bases from J, the junction kept 7 bases outside the gene matches.